A single sample gave rise to the 25 T cell receptor beta chains below, sequenced in a study of OX40 agonist ivuxolimab in advanced cancers. Assay used: immunoSEQ multiplex PCR; TCRdb lists only in-frame clones, some missing. The sample lists around 70,000 clones, 84% occurring once. Sequences were derived from CD4+ or CD8+ T cells sorted from blood, sampled in a trial of the OX40 agonist ivuxolimab. The source of these receptors is an adult with an advanced solid tumor such as melanoma, head and neck, liver or kidney cancer.

This clone was recorded once. Distinct nucleotide sequences in the sample also encode this CDR3. The chain recombines TRBV4-2 with TRBJ2-5, with 16 bases lining up with TRBD2. V lost 4 bases and J lost 5; bases outside the gene matches: 10. Germline V gene lookup returns CDR1 LGHNA and CDR2 YNFKEQ. The CDR3 has 18 amino acids. CDR3 in amino acids: CASSRGLAGGPRVETQYF. CDR3 in DNA: TGTGCCAGCAGCCGGGGACTAGCGGGAGGGCCAAGGGTGGAGACCCAGTACTTC.

This clone has a handful of counts. The CDR3 here is CAWSVGGEYEQYF. The CDR3 region has the DNA TGTGCCTGGAGTGTAGGAGGGGAGTACGAGCAGTACTTC. The chain is built from TRBV30 and TRBJ2-7; maybe TRBD2 (6 bases). Germline CDR1 reads GTSNPN; CDR2 reads SVGIG (reference sequence). The V end was cut by 0 bases, the J end by 4 bases, with 10 bases between. The CDR3 has 13 residues.

The chain couples TRBV7-9 to TRBJ2-4; TRBD1 is a possible D gene (5 bases). The CDR3 extends over 12 amino acids. Germline V lookup: CDR1 SEHNR, CDR2 FQNEAQ (reference sequence). Between the trimmed V and J ends, which lost 2 bases and 7 bases, there was a span of 6 bases. The CDR3 bases are TGTGCCAGCAGCTTAAAGGGGAACATTCAGTACTTC. It encodes CASSLKGNIQYF. Full variable domain (rest looked up from reference TRBV7-9 and TRBJ2-4): DTGVSQNPRHKITKRGQNVTFRCDPISEHNRLYWYRQTLGQGPEFLTYFQNEAQLEKSRLLSDRFSAERPKGSFSTLEIQRTEQGDSAMYLCASSLKGNIQYFGAGTRLSVL.

The chain is built from TRBV7-2 and TRBJ2-3, with D possibly being TRBD1 (6 bases). V dropped 2 bases and J dropped 1 base, with 10 bases sitting between them. Germline V CDR1 and CDR2: SGHTA, FQGNSA. The CDR3 consists of 15 residues. Here the CDR3 DNA reads TGTGCCAGCAGCTTACAGCAGGGGCGCACAGATACGCAGTATTTT. Translated: CASSLQQGRTDTQYF.

This sequence joins TRBV4-1 and TRBJ1-4, with 11 positions matching TRBD1. V lost 2 bases to trimming and J lost 7 bases; unmatched junction nucleotides: 6. Germline V CDR1 and CDR2: MGHRA, YSYEKL. The CDR3 length is 16 residues. CDR3 sequence: CASSQTLGTGGEKLFF. CDR3 sequence (DNA): TGCGCCAGCAGCCAAACCCTCGGGACAGGGGGTGAAAAACTGTTTTTT.

This chain joins TRBV6-6 and TRBJ1-2; D gene uncertain. Trimming shortened V by 0 bases and J by 5 bases, and 13 bases separated the two germline ends. This CDR3 is 15 amino acids long. Germline lookup yields CDR1 MNHNY and CDR2 SVGAGI (reference sequence). The CDR3 is CASSYSSTQWYGYTF. CDR3 nucleotides: TGTGCCAGCAGTTACTCGTCCACCCAGTGGTATGGCTACACCTTC.

The gene calls are TRBV18 and TRBJ2-5; D is perhaps TRBD1 (6 bases). This CDR3 is built from 16 residues. The V and J ends lost 1 base and 3 bases respectively, with 15 bases between them. Germline-derived CDR1 and CDR2 are KGHSH and LQKENI. The CDR3 DNA follows: TGTGCCAGCTCACCACTTACAGGGTCCAACAAAGAGACCCAGTACTTC. Translating gives CASSPLTGSNKETQYF. Full variable domain (remainder filled in from reference TRBV18 and TRBJ2-5): NAGVMQNPRHLVRRRGQEARLRCSPMKGHSHVYWYRQLPEEGLKFMVYLQKENIIDESGMPKERFSAEFPKEGPSILRIQQVVRGDSAAYFCASSPLTGSNKETQYFGPGTRLLVL.

The chain employs TRBV6-6 and TRBJ1-2; tentatively, D is TRBD1 (6 bases). CDR1 and CDR2 (germline): MNHNY, SVGAGI (reference sequence). This CDR3 has 14 amino acids. The germline V and J ends were trimmed by 10 bases and 6 bases, with 21 bases remaining between them. Here the CDR3 DNA reads TGTGCCACCCAAAAACCCGGGACAAGCAATGGCTACACCTTC. It codes for CATQKPGTSNGYTF.

V usage is TRBV5-1 and J usage is TRBJ2-3, with D maybe TRBD1 (5 bases). With 4 bases removed from V and 3 bases from J, the gap between germline ends came to 15 bases. The CDR3 consists of 15 residues. Germline CDR1 reads SGHRS; CDR2 reads YFSETQ. The CDR3 reads CASSLAGAGTDTQYF. The DNA for the CDR3 is TGCGCCAGCAGCCTGGCTGGGGCTGGAACAGATACGCAGTATTTT.

The chain uses TRBV7-8 and TRBJ1-2, with 10 positions matching TRBD1. This CDR3 is built from 15 residues. The germline V gene has CDR1 SGHVS and CDR2 FQNEAQ. Trimming took 0 bases from V and 8 from J; bases not matched to a gene: 6. CDR3 residues: CASSLARGTGEGYTF. The CDR3 DNA sequence: TGTGCCAGCAGCTTAGCCCGCGGGACAGGGGAAGGCTACACCTTC.

The gene calls are TRBV7-9 and TRBJ2-1; 8 nucleotides match TRBD2. This CDR3 contains 15 residues. CDR1 is SEHNR and CDR2 is FQNEAQ in the germline V gene (reference sequence). V gave up 5 bases and J gave up 4 bases; unmatched junction bases: 7. Here the CDR3 reads CASSPTSGAYNEQFF. As DNA, the CDR3 is TGTGCCAGCAGCCCCACTAGCGGTGCTTACAATGAGCAGTTCTTC.

With regard to this clone: The junction and the germline gene differ at one end; a read error may be behind it. The chain has TRBV18 and TRBJ1-2; D remains unclear. The CDR3 is 17 residues long. The germline gives CDR1 KGHSH, CDR2 LQKENI. CDR3 in DNA: TGTGCCAGCTCATCCCCTCCCCCGATCCCACCTAACCATGGCTACACCTTC. Amino acid sequence: CASSSPPPIPPNHGYTF.

The chain combines TRBV6-5 with TRBJ1-2; possibly TRBD1 for D (5 bases). CDR1 and CDR2 (germline): MNHEY, SVGAGI. This CDR3 has 14 residues. V was pared by 5 bases and J by 3 bases, with 13 bases between. CDR3 residues: CASSPWDGDYGYTF. The CDR3 region has the DNA TGTGCCAGCAGTCCCTGGGACGGCGACTATGGCTACACCTTC.

The DNA for the CDR3 is TGTGCCAGCAGTGTCAAGGGCTCTGAAGCTTTCTTT. It translates to CASSVKGSEAFF. The chain employs TRBV28 and TRBJ1-1; D is ambiguous. V dropped 5 bases and J dropped 6 bases, with 10 bases sitting between them. The CDR3 length is 12 residues. CDR1 is MDHEN and CDR2 is SYDVKM in the germline V gene.

This chain joins TRBV29-1 and TRBJ2-6, with 15 bases that match TRBD2. Trimming removed 3 bases from V and 3 bases from J; junction bases left unmatched: 6. Germline assignment: CDR1 SQVTM and CDR2 ANQGSEA. The CDR3 covers 18 residues. CDR3 residues: CSVDFGLAGGYGANVLTF. DNA of the CDR3: TGCAGCGTTGATTTTGGACTAGCGGGAGGGTATGGGGCCAACGTCCTGACTTTC. The variable domain in full, with the rest retrieved from reference TRBV29-1 and TRBJ2-6, is SAVISQKPSRDICQRGTSLTIQCQVDSQVTMMFWYRQQPGQSLTLIATANQGSEATYESGFVIDKFPISRPNLTFSTLTVSNMSPEDSSIYLCSVDFGLAGGYGANVLTFGAGSRLTVL.

This clone was seen only once. This rearrangement joins TRBV19 to TRBJ2-5; D may be TRBD1 or TRBD2 (5 bases each). Deletions cut 5 bases from V and 2 bases from J, with 12 bases between. In germline, CDR1 is LNHDA, CDR2 SQIVND (reference sequence). This CDR3 region has 14 residues. In DNA form, the CDR3 reads TGTGCCAGTAGTTTTGGGACCGGGCAAGAGACCCAGTACTTC. Protein product: CASSFGTGQETQYF.

As concerns this clone: Other DNA sequences from this sample encode an identical CDR3 as well. The rearrangement uses TRBV27 and TRBJ1-2; TRBD1 matches at 10 bases. V shed 0 bases and J 5 bases; nucleotides not matched to a gene: 0. The CDR3 consists of 14 residues. Germline CDR1 reads MNHEY; CDR2 reads SMNVEV (reference sequence). CDR3: CASSLSGQGYGYTF. The CDR3 coding sequence is TGTGCCAGCAGTTTATCGGGACAGGGGTATGGCTACACCTTC.

The chain combines TRBV28 with TRBJ2-7; 8 bases fit TRBD1. Germline V CDR1 and CDR2: MDHEN, SYDVKM. The CDR3 is 18 residues long. The J segment lost 4 bases and the V segment lost 1 base, leaving 15 bases of the junction unmatched. The CDR3 region has the DNA TGTGCCAGCAGTTTATACTTTGACAGGGGTTTTGTTCGGTACGAGCAGTACTTC. It yields the protein CASSLYFDRGFVRYEQYF. The whole variable domain, remainder taken from reference TRBV28 and TRBJ2-7, is DVKVTQSSRYLVKRTGEKVFLECVQDMDHENMFWYRQDPGLGLRLIYFSYDVKMKEKGDIPEGYSVSREKKERFSLILESASTNQTSMYLCASSLYFDRGFVRYEQYFGPGTRLTVT.

The V gene is TRBV6-6, the J gene TRBJ1-5, with D maybe TRBD1 (5 bases). Germline assignment: CDR1 MNHNY and CDR2 SVGAGI (reference sequence). The CDR3 loop spans 14 amino acids. With 6 bases removed from V and 2 bases from J, the gap between germline ends came to 11 bases. The DNA of the CDR3 is TGTGCCAGCAGCCTCGGGGACCGCAATCAGCCCCAGCATTTT. This gives the protein CASSLGDRNQPQHF.

The chain couples TRBV6-1 to TRBJ2-1, with no clear D. V lost 3 bases and J lost 8, with 5 bases in between. Germline CDR1 reads MNHNS; CDR2 reads SASEGT. The CDR3 runs to 11 residues. The DNA for the CDR3 is TGTGCCAGCAGTGATCTCGATGAGCAGTTCTTC. It specifies CASSDLDEQFF.

V gene TRBV4-1 combines with J gene TRBJ1-1; tentative D call: TRBD1 (5 bases). Trimming took 4 bases from V and 0 from J, leaving 9 bases between them. In germline, CDR1 is MGHRA, CDR2 YSYEKL. The CDR3 extends over 14 amino acids. The CDR3 coding sequence is TGCGCCAGCAGCCTAGGGGAAGTGAACACTGAAGCTTTCTTT. Its protein product is CASSLGEVNTEAFF.

The gene calls are TRBV5-4 and TRBJ1-6; D may be TRBD1 (5 bases). The CDR3 sequence is 14 residues long. The germline V gene encodes CDR1 SGHNT and CDR2 YYREEE (reference sequence). V gave up 4 bases and J gave up 7 bases, with 12 bases separating them. In nucleotides, the CDR3 is TGTGCCAGCAGCATCGGCAGGGAGAATTCACCCCTCCACTTT. Amino acid sequence: CASSIGRENSPLHF.

This clone was seen once. The rearrangement joins TRBV19 to TRBJ2-2; D might be TRBD1 (5 bases). V lost 6 bases, J lost 6 bases, and 8 bases lay in between. Germline-derived CDR1 and CDR2 are LNHDA and SQIVND (reference sequence). The CDR3 is made up of 12 amino acids. The CDR3 DNA reads TGTGCCAGTAGGAAGACAGCCGGGGAGCTGTTTTTT. Its protein is CASRKTAGELFF.

The chain is built from TRBV30 and TRBJ1-3, with a tentative D call TRBD1 (5 bases). The CDR3 is made up of 15 amino acids. Trimming shortened V by 0 bases and J by 0 bases, and 9 bases separated the two germline ends. CDR1 GTSNPN and CDR2 SVGIG come from the germline V gene (reference sequence). CDR3: CAWSVQGTSGNTIYF. The CDR3 nucleotides read TGTGCCTGGAGTGTACAAGGGACCTCTGGAAACACCATATATTTT.

In nucleotides, the CDR3 is TGTGCCAGCAGCTTAGGGATAGTTGGGGGCCAAGAGACCCAGTACTTC. Protein: CASSLGIVGGQETQYF. The gene calls are TRBV7-2 and TRBJ2-5; D possibly uses TRBD1 or TRBD2 (5 bases each). Per the germline V gene, CDR1 is SGHTA and CDR2 is FQGNSA. V lost 1 base, J lost 1 base, and 13 bases lay in between. This CDR3 comprises 16 residues.